These 9 T cell receptor beta chains came from one sample sequenced in a study of blood T cell repertoires in COVID-19. The protocol was immunoSEQ multiplex PCR, while the TCRdb copy is restricted to in-frame clones and leaves out a portion. The table shows approximately 270,000 clones, with roughly 85% occurring only once. Sequenced sample: peripheral blood. The receptors were sampled from a woman in her 70s with acute or convalescent COVID-19.

The J gene is TRBJ1-1, the V gene TRBV5-1; TRBD1 aligns across 7 bases. The CDR3 length is 15 residues. Trimming at V came to 3 bases and at J to 2 bases, leaving 7 bases not matched to a gene. Germline V gene data show CDR1 as SGHRS and CDR2 as YFSETQ. This chain's CDR3 is CASSSTGWGNTEAFF. CDR3 DNA: TGCGCCAGCAGCTCGACAGGGTGGGGAAACACTGAAGCTTTCTTT.

The V call is TRBV6-5, the J call TRBJ2-7; a weak D match, TRBD1 (5 bases). CDR3 size: 14 residues. Per the germline V gene, CDR1 is MNHEY and CDR2 is SVGAGI. The V gene lost 7 bases and the J gene lost 4 bases, with 17 bases spanning the gap. The CDR3 bases are TGTGCCAGCACCACCAGGGCCGGCTCTTACGAGCAGTACTTC. The encoded protein is CASTTRAGSYEQYF.

The chain carries TRBV27 and TRBJ1-2; maybe TRBD1 (6 bases). The CDR3 extends over 16 amino acids. From germline, CDR1 is MNHEY and CDR2 SMNVEV (reference sequence). V lost 8 bases to trimming and J lost 0 bases, with 19 bases between them. The CDR3 DNA reads as TGTGCCAGCCGCCGGGCAGGGGCCGATTCTAACTATGGCTACACCTTC. Protein sequence: CASRRAGADSNYGYTF.

V and J are TRBV6-5 and TRBJ1-4; 8 bases match TRBD1. The ends lost 9 bases at V and 8 bases at J; junction bases unmatched: 5. CDR3 length: 12 amino acids. The germline V gene encodes CDR1 MNHEY and CDR2 SVGAGI. DNA for the CDR3: TGTGCCAGTCGGACAGGGACCGAAAAACTGTTTTTT. Amino acid sequence: CASRTGTEKLFF.

This clone was seen a single time. The chain recombines TRBV3-1 (or the pseudogene TRBV3-2) with TRBJ1-1; perhaps TRBD1 as D (6 bases). The CDR3 loop spans 15 amino acids. Trimming left V 3 bases short and J 7 bases short, with 18 bases between. Germline V gives CDR1 LGHDT, CDR2 YNNKEL (reference sequence). Written as DNA, the CDR3 is TGTGCCAGCAGCCAGGTTGGGGGGGCCCCGTATGAAGCTTTCTTT. Its translation: CASSQVGGAPYEAFF.

V usage is TRBV19 and J usage is TRBJ1-5; possibly TRBD1 for D (5 bases). Looked up from germline, CDR1 is LNHDA and CDR2 is SQIVND (reference sequence). The CDR3 length is 14 residues. V lost 5 bases, J lost 7 bases, and 15 bases lay in between. CDR3 loop: CASSWVWGDQPQHF. As DNA, the CDR3 is TGTGCCAGTAGTTGGGTGTGGGGGGACCAGCCCCAGCATTTT.

As to this clone: At the DNA level, this CDR3 is encoded by other sequences in the same sample as well. The J gene is TRBJ1-1, the V gene TRBV29-1; no clear D gene. The CDR3 has 11 residues. Trimming left V 4 bases short and J 1 base short, with 4 bases between. Germline V gene sequence: CDR1 SQVTM, CDR2 ANQGSEA. The CDR3 sequence: CSVGQNTEAFF. The CDR3 DNA sequence: TGCAGCGTTGGACAGAACACTGAAGCTTTCTTT.

The chain couples TRBV5-6 to TRBJ1-3, with D tentatively TRBD1 (6 bases). CDR1 SGHDT and CDR2 YYEEEE come from the germline V gene. This CDR3 is 16 amino acids long. Deletions cut 3 bases from V and 1 base from J, with 14 bases between. The CDR3 reads CASSSFQGSSGNTIYF. The CDR3 DNA sequence: TGTGCCAGCAGCTCCTTTCAGGGGTCTTCTGGAAACACCATATATTTT.

CDR3 sequence (DNA): TGTGCCAGCAGTTTATTTGGACTCCTCCAAGAGACCCAGTACTTC. Amino acid sequence: CASSLFGLLQETQYF. This chain links TRBV27 with TRBJ2-5, with TRBD2 as a possible D gene (5 bases). The germline V gene encodes CDR1 MNHEY and CDR2 SMNVEV (reference sequence). CDR3 length equals 15 residues. Between the trimmed V and J ends, which lost 1 base and 1 base, there was a span of 10 bases.